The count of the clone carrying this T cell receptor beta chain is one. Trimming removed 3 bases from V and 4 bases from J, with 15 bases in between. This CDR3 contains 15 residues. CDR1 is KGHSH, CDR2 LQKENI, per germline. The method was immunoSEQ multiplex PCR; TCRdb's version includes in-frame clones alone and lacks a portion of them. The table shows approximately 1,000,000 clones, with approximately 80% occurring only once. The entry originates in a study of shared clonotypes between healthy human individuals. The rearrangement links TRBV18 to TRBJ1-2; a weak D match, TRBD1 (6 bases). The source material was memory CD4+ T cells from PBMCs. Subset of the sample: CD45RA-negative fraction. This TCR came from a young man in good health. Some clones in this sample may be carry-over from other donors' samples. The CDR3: CASSPYAGVGYGYTF. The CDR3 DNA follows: TGTGCCAGCTCACCCTACGCAGGGGTTGGCTATGGCTACACCTTC.